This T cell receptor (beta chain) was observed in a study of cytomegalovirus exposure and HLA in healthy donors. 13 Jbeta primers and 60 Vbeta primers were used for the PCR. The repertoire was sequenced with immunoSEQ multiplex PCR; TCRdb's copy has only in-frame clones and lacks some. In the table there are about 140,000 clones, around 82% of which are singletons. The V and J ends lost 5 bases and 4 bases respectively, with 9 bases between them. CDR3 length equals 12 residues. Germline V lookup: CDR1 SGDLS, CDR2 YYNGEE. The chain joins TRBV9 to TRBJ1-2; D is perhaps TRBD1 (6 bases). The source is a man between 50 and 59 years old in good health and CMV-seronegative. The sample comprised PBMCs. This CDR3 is CASRQGSYGYTF. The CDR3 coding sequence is TGTGCCAGCAGACAGGGCTCCTATGGCTACACCTTC. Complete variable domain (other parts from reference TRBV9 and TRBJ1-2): DSGVTQTPKHLITATGQRVTLRCSPRSGDLSVYWYQQSLDQGLQFLIQYYNGEERAKGNILERFSAQQFPDLHSELNLSSLELGDSALYFCASRQGSYGYTFGSGTRLTVV.